The clone carrying this T cell receptor (beta chain) was detected a few times. What it binds is unknown. Germline CDR1 is SGHVS and CDR2 is FQNEAQ. This CDR3 has 13 amino acids. Trimming took off 3 bases at V and 2 bases at J, with 8 bases between the two ends. This record comes from a study of T cells after yellow fever vaccination. MiXCR, applied by TCRdb to the 5' RACE reads, yields one record per CDR3 protein. The table lists hundreds of thousands of distinct CDR3 sequences, roughly an eighth of them singletons, with 14% to 15% in the top ten. Study-wide points: Primary-vaccination clones mostly resurfaced post-booster (around 96% CD4, roughly 90% CD8).

The material sequenced was PBMCs, taken on the day of the yellow fever booster vaccination. The chain is built from TRBV7-8 and TRBJ2-7; D ambiguous. This TCR was sampled from a man aged 25 to 40 who received the YFV17D yellow fever vaccine. DNA for the CDR3: TGTGCCAGCAGCTTGTCTAAGACCTACGAGCAGTACTTC. It codes for CASSLSKTYEQYF.